The clone carrying this TCR beta chain was counted many times. The antigen is undetermined. This sample was included in a study of neurological immune-mediated disorders. Study observations and caveats: According to phylogenetic grouping, one related-CDR3 cluster, a possible signature, contained the repertoires of 18 of 34 multiple sclerosis patients. None of the CDR3 amino acid sequences of expanded clones recurred across subjects, suggesting private repertoires in all groups.

V was shortened by 5 bases and J by 0 bases, with 12 bases between the two germline ends. The CDR3 sequence is 15 residues long. Germline CDR1 is SGHRS and CDR2 is YFSETQ. In TCRdb, the 5' RACE reads were re-called with MiXCR into one record per CDR3 protein. This table has 25,000 to 30,000 distinct CDR3 sequences, approximately 3.2% appearing once. The source material was PBMCs. The source is a woman in her 30s with multiple sclerosis. The chain is built from TRBV5-1 and TRBJ2-1; D is undetermined. The CDR3 coding sequence is TGCGCCAGCAGACTCGGACCGAGCTCCTACAATGAGCAGTTCTTC. Translating gives CASRLGPSSYNEQFF.